The 10 T cell receptor beta chains given below trace back to one sample, sequenced in a study of post-analysis software for immune sequencing data. Prepared TCR beta cDNA libraries contained unique molecular identifiers. TCRdb called the PCR reads again in MiXCR, with one record for every CDR3 protein. The data contain hundreds of thousands of distinct CDR3 sequences, just under 30% of them singletons. Whole-study findings and limits: Patients carried a few TRBV segments more frequently than controls did, and TRBV5-6, TRBV5-1 and TRBV20-1 were among them.

Their cognate antigens are unknown. The sample was blood. The origin of the receptors is a girl between 5 and 17 years old with multiple sclerosis.

The chain links TRBV12-3 or TRBV12-4 to TRBJ2-3; D ambiguous. Trimming took 8 bases from V and 7 from J, leaving 10 bases between them. The CDR3 has 11 residues. This chain's CDR3 is CASGLLNTQYF. CDR3 coding DNA: TGTGCCAGCGGCCTTCTAAATACGCAGTATTTT.

This clonotype was picked up one time. This CDR3 reads CASSSTSGYSYEQYF. The DNA for the CDR3 is TGTGCCAGCAGTTCAACTAGCGGATACTCCTACGAGCAGTACTTC. V and J are TRBV6-5 and TRBJ2-7; 8 bases line up with TRBD2. Germline V gene sequence: CDR1 MNHEY, CDR2 SVGAGI. The CDR3 is made up of 15 amino acids. V shed 4 bases and J 0 bases; nucleotides not matched to a gene: 5.

The DNA for the CDR3 is TGTGCCAGCAGCCCAGACAGGGGCCTCGGCTATGGCTACACCTTC. It specifies CASSPDRGLGYGYTF. The rearrangement uses TRBV11-1 and TRBJ1-2; TRBD1 aligns across 8 bases. This CDR3 contains 15 residues. In germline, CDR1 is SGHAT, CDR2 FQDESV (reference sequence). The V and J ends lost 5 bases and 4 bases, in that order; junction bases with no gene match: 9.

This chain uses TRBV20-1 with TRBJ2-7; 8 nucleotides agree with TRBD2. The CDR3 spans 16 residues. Germline values: CDR1 DFQATT, CDR2 SNEGSKA (reference sequence). V lost 3 bases and J lost 0; bases outside the gene matches: 10. CDR3 in amino acids: CSASIGREAYSYEQYF. In DNA form, the CDR3 reads TGCAGTGCTAGTATAGGGCGGGAGGCTTACTCCTACGAGCAGTACTTC.

The chain recombines TRBV5-5 with TRBJ1-5, with D perhaps matching TRBD1 (6 bases). Trimming shortened V by 1 base and J by 1 base, and 9 bases separated the two germline ends. This CDR3 region has 15 residues. Germline assignment: CDR1 SGHKS and CDR2 YYEKEE (reference sequence). The CDR3: CASSLTGRSNQPQHF. Here the CDR3 DNA reads TGTGCCAGCAGCTTGACAGGGAGGAGCAATCAGCCCCAGCATTTT. Full variable domain (remainder filled in from reference TRBV5-5 and TRBJ1-5): DAGVTQSPTHLIKTRGQQVTLRCSPISGHKSVSWYQQVLGQGPQFIFQYYEKEERGRGNFPDRFSARQFPNYSSELNVNALLLGDSALYLCASSLTGRSNQPQHFGDGTRLSIL.

Only a few counts were recorded for this clonotype. The chain links TRBV12-3 or TRBV12-4 to TRBJ2-3; no firm D call. V lost 6 bases and J 4 bases, leaving 14 bases between the germline ends. There are 14 residues in the CDR3. Here the CDR3 DNA reads TGTGCCAGCAGGATCTACCCCCTCGCAGATACGCAGTATTTT. It codes for CASRIYPLADTQYF.

This chain joins TRBV7-7 and TRBJ2-5; weak D call: TRBD1 (6 bases). The CDR3 extends over 13 amino acids. The germline V and J ends were trimmed by 4 bases and 5 bases, with 11 bases remaining between them. Germline values: CDR1 SSHAT, CDR2 FNYEAQ (reference sequence). CDR3: CASSSGQRETQYF. Written as DNA, the CDR3 is TGTGCCAGCAGCTCCGGACAGAGGGAGACCCAGTACTTC.

This clonotype was seen a few times. The chain has TRBV9 and TRBJ2-1; the D gene is possibly TRBD2 (5 bases). The CDR3 covers 14 residues. The germline V and J ends were trimmed by 2 bases and 3 bases, with 9 bases remaining between them. Germline V gives CDR1 SGDLS, CDR2 YYNGEE. CDR3 DNA: TGTGCCAGCAGCGTGGCCGGACTCTACAATGAGCAGTTCTTC. Residues: CASSVAGLYNEQFF.

In its sample, this clonotype was seen a few times. The gene calls are TRBV28 and TRBJ2-5, with 14 nucleotides matching TRBD2. CDR1 is MDHEN, CDR2 SYDVKM, per germline. V shed 6 bases, J shed 5 bases, and the junction held 8 bases outside the gene matches. The CDR3 runs 16 residues. The CDR3, as DNA: TGTGCCAGCAGCCCGACTAGCGGGGGGGCGTGGGAGACCCAGTACTTC. Residues: CASSPTSGGAWETQYF.

The rearrangement links TRBV19 to TRBJ2-2; the match to TRBD2 covers 8 bases. J gave up 2 bases and V 3 bases, and 5 bases lay outside the gene matches. CDR3 length equals 16 residues. Germline V gives CDR1 LNHDA, CDR2 SQIVND (reference sequence). The CDR3 sequence is CASSIGWTSNTGELFF. The DNA of the CDR3 is TGTGCCAGTAGTATTGGTTGGACTAGCAACACCGGGGAGCTGTTTTTT.